This entry describes one T cell receptor (beta chain). Its target is unknown. V was clipped by 4 bases and J by 12 bases, with 15 bases between them. The germline V gene encodes CDR1 LNHNV and CDR2 YYDKDF (reference sequence). CDR3 length equals 12 residues. The sample originates from a study of post-analysis software for immune sequencing data. Study-wide points: Among multiple sclerosis patients, normalized Chao1 diversity was significantly below that of controls. Controls had lower frequencies than patients of roughly five TRBV segments, which included TRBV5-6, TRBV5-1 and TRBV20-1. Co-batched samples clustered tightly together by F measure.

Built from TCR beta cDNA, the libraries had unique molecular identifiers in them. The authors obtained roughly 500,000 cDNA molecules from approximately 0.95 to 9.8 million T cells. TCRdb ran MiXCR on the PCR reads and lists one entry per CDR3 protein. The sample lists fewer than 850,000 distinct CDR3 sequences, less than 35% occurring once. The sequenced sample consisted of blood. The TCR originated in a girl aged 10-17 years with multiple sclerosis. The chain uses TRBV15 and TRBJ1-2; D gene uncertain. CDR3: CATSKGRLHHTF. The CDR3 DNA reads TGTGCCACCAGCAAAGGGCGACTTCACCACACCTTC.